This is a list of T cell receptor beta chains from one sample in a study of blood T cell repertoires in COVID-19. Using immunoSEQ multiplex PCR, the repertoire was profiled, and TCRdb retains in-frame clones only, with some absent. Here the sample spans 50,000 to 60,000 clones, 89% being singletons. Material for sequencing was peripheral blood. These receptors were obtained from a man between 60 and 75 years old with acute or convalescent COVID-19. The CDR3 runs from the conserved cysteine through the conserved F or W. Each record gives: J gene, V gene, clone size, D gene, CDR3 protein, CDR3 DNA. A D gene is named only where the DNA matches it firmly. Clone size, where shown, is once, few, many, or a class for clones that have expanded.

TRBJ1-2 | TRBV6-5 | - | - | CASTRGGGNYGYTF | TGTGCCAGCACCAGAGGCGGAGGCAACTATGGCTACACCTTC
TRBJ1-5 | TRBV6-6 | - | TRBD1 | CASSSVTGNPNQPQHF | TGTGCCAGCAGTTCTGTGACAGGGAACCCCAATCAGCCCCAGCATTTT
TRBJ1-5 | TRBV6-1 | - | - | CASSEALQNQPQHF | TGTGCCAGCAGTGAAGCACTCCAAAATCAGCCCCAGCATTTT
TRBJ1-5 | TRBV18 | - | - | CASSQGSNQPQHF | TGTGCCAGCTCACAGGGGAGCAATCAGCCCCAGCATTTT
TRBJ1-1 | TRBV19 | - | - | CASSLTGLEAFF | TGTGCCAGTAGTTTAACTGGGCTTGAAGCTTTCTTT
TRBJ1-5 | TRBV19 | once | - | CASSLRPTGMVVQPQHF | TGTGCCAGTAGTTTACGACCTACAGGGATGGTGGTTCAGCCCCAGCATTTT
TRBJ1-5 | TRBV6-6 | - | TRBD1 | CASSYSTGGVEQPQHF | TGTGCCAGCAGTTACTCCACAGGGGGTGTAGAACAGCCCCAGCATTTT
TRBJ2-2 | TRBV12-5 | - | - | CASGSNAGTGELFF | TGTGCTAGTGGCTCTAATGCGGGGACCGGGGAGCTGTTTTTT
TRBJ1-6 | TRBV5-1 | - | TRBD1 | CASSLGDRGQGSPLHF | TGCGCCAGCAGCTTGGGGGACAGGGGGCAGGGATCACCCCTCCACTTT
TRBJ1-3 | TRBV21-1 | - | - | CASSTLGQGALSSGNTIYF | TGTGCCAGCAGCACTTTAGGACAGGGGGCCCTGTCCTCTGGAAACACCATATATTTT
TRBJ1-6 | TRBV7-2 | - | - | CASSLGMGRGVSPLHF | TGTGCCAGCAGCTTAGGTATGGGACGGGGGGTTTCACCCCTCCACTTT
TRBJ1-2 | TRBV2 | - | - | CASSVLRGGYTF | TGTGCCAGCAGTGTTTTACGGGGTGGCTACACCTTC
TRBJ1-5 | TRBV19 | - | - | CASSIFRGGNQPQHF | TGTGCCAGTAGTATATTTCGGGGGGGCAATCAGCCCCAGCATTTT
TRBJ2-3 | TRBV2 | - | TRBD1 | CASRLRDSHTDTQYF | TGTGCCAGCAGGCTCCGGGACAGCCACACAGATACGCAGTATTTT
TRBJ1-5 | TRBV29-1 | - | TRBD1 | CSVRTGLDQPQHF | TGCAGCGTTAGGACAGGGTTGGATCAGCCCCAGCATTTT
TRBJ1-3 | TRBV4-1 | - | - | CASSQEGVLPGTIYF | TGCGCCAGCAGCCAAGAGGGAGTATTACCAGGCACCATATATTTT
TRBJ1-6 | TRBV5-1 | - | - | CASSLWRGLGSPLHF | TGCGCCAGCAGCTTGTGGCGGGGACTAGGTTCACCCCTCCACTTT
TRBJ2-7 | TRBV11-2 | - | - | CASSQGLHYEQYF | TGTGCCAGCAGCCAGGGACTCCACTACGAGCAGTACTTC
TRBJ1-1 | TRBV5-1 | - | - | CASFRGDMNTEAFF | TGCGCCAGCTTCCGGGGGGACATGAACACTGAAGCTTTCTTT
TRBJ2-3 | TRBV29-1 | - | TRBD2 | CSVRERGVSDTQYF | TGCAGCGTTCGAGAGCGGGGCGTATCAGATACGCAGTATTTT
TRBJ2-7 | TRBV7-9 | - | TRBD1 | CASSLSAGQDRVGEQYF | TGTGCCAGCAGCTTAAGTGCGGGACAGGATCGGGTAGGAGAGCAGTACTTC
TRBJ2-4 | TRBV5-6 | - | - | CASSLAVLLAKNIQYF | TGTGCCAGCAGCTTGGCCGTCTTACTAGCCAAAAACATTCAGTACTTC
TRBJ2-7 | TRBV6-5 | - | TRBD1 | CASSYLDRGHEQYF | TGTGCCAGCAGTTACTTAGACAGGGGCCACGAGCAGTACTTC
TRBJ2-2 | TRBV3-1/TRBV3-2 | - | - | CASRYSAGELFF | TGTGCCAGCCGCTATAGCGCCGGGGAGCTGTTTTTT
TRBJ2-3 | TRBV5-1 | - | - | CASSFSTGGTDTQYF | TGCGCCAGCAGCTTTTCGACGGGGGGCACAGATACGCAGTATTTT
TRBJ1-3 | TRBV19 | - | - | CATGLQGVTIYF | TGTGCCACAGGGCTCCAAGGCGTCACCATATATTTT
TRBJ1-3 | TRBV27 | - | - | CASSFGRAGNTIYF | TGTGCCAGCAGTTTCGGCAGGGCTGGAAACACCATATATTTT
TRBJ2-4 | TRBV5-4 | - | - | CASSNYNEGDIQYF | TGTGCCAGCAGCAATTATAACGAGGGGGACATTCAGTACTTC
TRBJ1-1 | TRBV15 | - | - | CATSRDPGAEAFF | TGTGCCACCAGCAGAGATCCAGGGGCTGAAGCTTTCTTT
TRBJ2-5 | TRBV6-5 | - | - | CASSYSRGGETQYF | TGTGCCAGCAGTTACTCCAGGGGAGGGGAGACCCAGTACTTC
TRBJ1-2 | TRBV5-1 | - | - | CASSLEGDTSYTF | TGCGCCAGCAGCTTGGAAGGGGATACTAGCTACACCTTC
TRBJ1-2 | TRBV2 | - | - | CASTEWGRRDYTF | TGTGCCAGCACTGAATGGGGCAGGAGAGACTACACCTTC
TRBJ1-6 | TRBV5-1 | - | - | CASSLGTSYNSPLHF | TGCGCCAGCAGCTTGGGGACAAGCTATAATTCACCCCTCCACTTT
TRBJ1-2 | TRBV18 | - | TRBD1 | CASSPPTTGQGNGYTF | TGTGCCAGCTCACCACCGACGACGGGACAGGGAAATGGCTACACCTTC
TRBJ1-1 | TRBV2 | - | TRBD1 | CASITGTENTEAFF | TGTGCCAGCATCACCGGGACAGAGAACACTGAAGCTTTCTTT
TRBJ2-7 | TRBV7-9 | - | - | CASSRKAENSEQYF | TGTGCCAGCAGCCGGAAAGCGGAAAACTCCGAGCAGTACTTC
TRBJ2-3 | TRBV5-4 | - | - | CASSLRQGTDTQYF | TGTGCCAGCAGCTTGCGCCAGGGAACAGATACGCAGTATTTT
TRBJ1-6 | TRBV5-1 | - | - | CASSLTPQGIGYNSPLHF | TGCGCCAGCAGCTTGACCCCACAGGGTATAGGCTATAATTCACCCCTCCACTTT
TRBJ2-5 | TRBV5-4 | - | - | CASSRPGVFQETQYF | TGTGCCAGCAGCCGTCCGGGGGTTTTCCAAGAGACCCAGTACTTC
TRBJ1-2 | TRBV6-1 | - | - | CASSERGGFDYGYTF | TGTGCCAGCAGTGAGAGAGGGGGTTTCGACTATGGCTACACCTTC
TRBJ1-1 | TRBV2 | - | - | CASSVSPAGEAFF | TGTGCCAGCAGTGTCTCCCCCGCCGGTGAAGCTTTCTTT
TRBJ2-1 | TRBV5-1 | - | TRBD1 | CASSPGTGFGEQFF | TGCGCCAGCAGCCCCGGGACAGGTTTTGGTGAGCAGTTCTTC
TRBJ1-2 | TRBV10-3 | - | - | CAIGMGANYGYTF | TGTGCCATCGGCATGGGAGCCAACTATGGCTACACCTTC
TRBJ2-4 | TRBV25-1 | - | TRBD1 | CASSEWGTGQGEIQYF | TGTGCCAGCAGTGAATGGGGGACGGGACAGGGAGAAATTCAGTACTTC
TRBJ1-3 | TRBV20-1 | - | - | CSASPGSGNTIYF | TGCAGTGCTAGTCCAGGGTCTGGAAACACCATATATTTT
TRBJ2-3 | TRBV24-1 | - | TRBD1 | CATSTTGLDTQYF | TGTGCCACCAGTACGACAGGGTTAGATACGCAGTATTTT
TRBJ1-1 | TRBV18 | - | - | CASSPPSGHTEAFF | TGTGCCAGCTCACCACCGTCAGGGCACACTGAAGCTTTCTTT
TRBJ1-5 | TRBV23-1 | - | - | CASTPYGSGEYQPQHF | TGCGCCAGCACGCCCTACGGGTCGGGGGAATATCAGCCCCAGCATTTT
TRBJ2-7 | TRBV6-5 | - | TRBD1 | CASSLRDRGDYEQYF | TGTGCCAGCAGCCTCCGGGACAGGGGGGACTACGAGCAGTACTTC
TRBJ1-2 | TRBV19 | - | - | CASSPQFGQIYGYTF | TGTGCCAGTAGCCCCCAGTTTGGACAGATCTATGGCTACACCTTC
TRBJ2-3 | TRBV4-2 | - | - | CASSQVSSTDTQYF | TGTGCCAGCAGCCAAGTATCCAGCACAGATACGCAGTATTTT
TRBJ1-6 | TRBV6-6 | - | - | CASTLTGDNSPLHF | TGTGCCAGCACCCTGACAGGCGATAATTCACCCCTCCACTTT
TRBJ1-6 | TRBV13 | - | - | CASSLPPGPLHF | TGTGCCAGCAGCCTTCCCCCCGGTCCTCTCCACTTT
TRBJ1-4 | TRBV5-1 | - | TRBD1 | CASSLTGGNEKLFF | TGCGCCAGCAGCTTGACAGGGGGCAATGAAAAACTGTTTTTT
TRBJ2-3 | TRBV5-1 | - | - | CASSFTSPSTDTQYF | TGCGCCAGCAGCTTCACTAGTCCTAGCACAGATACGCAGTATTTT